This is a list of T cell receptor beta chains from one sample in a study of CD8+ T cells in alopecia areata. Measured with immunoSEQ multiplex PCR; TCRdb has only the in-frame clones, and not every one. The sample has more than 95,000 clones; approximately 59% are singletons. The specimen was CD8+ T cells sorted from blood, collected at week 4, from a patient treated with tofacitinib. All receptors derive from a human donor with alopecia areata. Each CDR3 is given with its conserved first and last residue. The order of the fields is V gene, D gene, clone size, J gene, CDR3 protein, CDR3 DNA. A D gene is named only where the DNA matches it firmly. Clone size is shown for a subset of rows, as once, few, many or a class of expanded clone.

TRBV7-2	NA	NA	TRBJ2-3	CASSPKWQSTDTQYF	TGTGCCAGCAGCCCGAAATGGCAGAGCACAGATACGCAGTATTTT
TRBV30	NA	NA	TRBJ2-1	CAWSVGGYNEQFF	TGTGCCTGGAGTGTAGGCGGCTACAATGAGCAGTTCTTC
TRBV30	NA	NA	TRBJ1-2	CAWSVGGINYGYTF	TGTGCCTGGAGTGTCGGCGGGATTAACTATGGCTACACCTTC
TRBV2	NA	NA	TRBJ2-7	CASSEYSGGDYEQYF	TGTGCCAGCAGTGAATACAGTGGGGGCGACTACGAGCAGTACTTC
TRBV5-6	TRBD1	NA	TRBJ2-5	CASSYWTGSDQETQYF	TGTGCCAGCAGCTACTGGACAGGGTCGGACCAAGAGACCCAGTACTTC
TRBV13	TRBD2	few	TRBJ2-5	CASSSTGTSGGAGPTQYF	TGTGCCAGCAGCTCCACAGGGACTAGCGGGGGGGCCGGACCGACCCAGTACTTC
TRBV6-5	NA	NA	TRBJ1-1	CASSYSTQGTEAFF	TGTGCCAGCAGTTACTCGACTCAGGGGACTGAAGCTTTCTTT
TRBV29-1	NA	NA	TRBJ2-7	CSALDGPYEQYF	TGCAGCGCCTTGGACGGCCCCTACGAGCAGTACTTC
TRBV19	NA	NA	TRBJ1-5	CASSIDVNKPQHF	TGTGCCAGTAGTATTGACGTCAACAAGCCCCAGCATTTT
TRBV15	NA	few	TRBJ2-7	CATSRVRGDEQYF	TGTGCCACCAGCAGAGTCAGGGGCGACGAGCAGTACTTC
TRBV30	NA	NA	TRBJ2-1	CAWSVPVNQITGEQFF	TGTGCCTGGAGTGTACCAGTAAACCAAATCACGGGTGAGCAGTTCTTC
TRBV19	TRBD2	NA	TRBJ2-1	CASSIKRGGWNNEQFF	TGTGCCAGTAGTATCAAGCGGGGGGGATGGAACAATGAGCAGTTCTTC
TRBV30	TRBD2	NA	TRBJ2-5	CAWSGGSGEAQYF	TGTGCCTGGAGTGGAGGTAGCGGGGAGGCCCAGTACTTC
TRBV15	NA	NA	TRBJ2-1	CATSRDQAGQFF	TGTGCCACCAGCAGAGATCAGGCAGGGCAGTTCTTC
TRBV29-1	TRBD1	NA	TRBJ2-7	CSVHGDRGYEQYF	TGCAGCGTTCACGGGGACAGGGGGTACGAGCAGTACTTC
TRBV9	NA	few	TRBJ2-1	CASSVGGTSYNEQFF	TGTGCCAGCAGCGTAGGAGGCACCTCCTACAATGAGCAGTTCTTC
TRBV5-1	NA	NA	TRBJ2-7	CASRYDEAYEQYF	TGCGCCAGCAGATACGACGAAGCATACGAGCAGTACTTC
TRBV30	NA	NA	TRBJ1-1	CAWTMSSNTEAFF	TGTGCCTGGACCATGAGCTCGAACACTGAAGCTTTCTTT
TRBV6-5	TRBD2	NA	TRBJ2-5	CASQTGSGGQETQYF	TGTGCCAGCCAAACGGGTAGCGGGGGGCAAGAGACCCAGTACTTC
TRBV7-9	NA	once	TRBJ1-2	CASSLDVIRTYGYTF	TGTGCCAGCAGCTTAGATGTAATCCGAACATATGGCTACACCTTC